This is a list of T cell receptor beta chains from one sample in a study of beta chain features in type 1 diabetes. Clones were sequenced by immunoSEQ multiplex PCR, and TCRdb holds only the in-frame ones, with some missing. The sample shows 200,000 to 300,000 clones, around 13% of them seen only once. Sequenced sample: naive CD4+ T cells from blood. The receptors shown here come from a man aged 25 to 40 with type 1 diabetes. Both conserved end residues are part of each CDR3. D genes are given only for firm matches. Some rows mark clone size as missing; the rest say once, few, many or name a class of expanded clone.

size: -; V: TRBV18; D: -; J: TRBJ1-1; CDR3: CASSQGMNTEAFF; DNA: TGTGCCAGCTCACAGGGGATGAACACTGAAGCTTTCTTT
size: -; V: TRBV2; D: TRBD1; J: TRBJ2-3; CDR3: CASRDRAEADTQYF; DNA: TGTGCCAGCAGGGACAGGGCTGAGGCAGATACGCAGTATTTT
size: -; V: TRBV27; D: -; J: TRBJ2-3; CDR3: CASSLSTVHTQYF; DNA: TGTGCCAGCAGTTTATCTACGGTACATACGCAGTATTTT
size: -; V: TRBV5-4; D: TRBD1; J: TRBJ2-7; CDR3: CASSFGQGRSYEQYF; DNA: TGTGCCAGCAGCTTCGGACAGGGGCGCTCCTACGAGCAGTACTTC
size: -; V: TRBV5-4; D: -; J: TRBJ1-5; CDR3: CASSKGQGPDQPQHF; DNA: TGTGCCAGCAGCAAGGGCCAGGGGCCGGATCAGCCCCAGCATTTT
size: -; V: TRBV7-9; D: -; J: TRBJ2-7; CDR3: CASSLVRGKKYEQYF; DNA: TGTGCCAGCAGCTTAGTTCGCGGGAAGAAGTACGAGCAGTACTTC
size: few; V: TRBV4-1; D: -; J: TRBJ1-1; CDR3: CASSSTGLGEAFF; DNA: TGCGCCAGCAGCTCAACAGGGCTGGGTGAAGCTTTCTTT
size: -; V: TRBV29-1; D: -; J: TRBJ2-5; CDR3: CSVEVGWGPPGLETQYF; DNA: TGCAGCGTTGAAGTAGGGTGGGGGCCCCCCGGGCTGGAGACCCAGTACTTC
size: -; V: TRBV18; D: TRBD2; J: TRBJ2-5; CDR3: CASSPPSGSETQYF; DNA: TGTGCCAGCTCACCACCTAGCGGGAGCGAGACCCAGTACTTC
size: -; V: TRBV6-5; D: -; J: TRBJ1-1; CDR3: CASSYSGPDEAFF; DNA: TGTGCCAGCAGTTACTCGGGGCCAGATGAAGCTTTCTTT
size: -; V: TRBV30; D: TRBD1; J: TRBJ2-7; CDR3: CAWSVHRDRGGEQYF; DNA: TGTGCCTGGAGTGTACACAGAGACAGGGGAGGCGAGCAGTACTTC
size: -; V: TRBV9; D: -; J: TRBJ2-5; CDR3: CASSETGVVQETQYF; DNA: TGTGCCAGCAGCGAAACGGGAGTGGTCCAAGAGACCCAGTACTTC
size: -; V: TRBV5-4; D: -; J: TRBJ2-3; CDR3: CASSLAAGLSTDTQYF; DNA: TGTGCCAGCAGCTTGGCGGCGGGCCTAAGCACAGATACGCAGTATTTT
size: -; V: TRBV5-1; D: -; J: TRBJ2-3; CDR3: CASSLGQSTDTQYF; DNA: TGCGCCAGCAGCTTGGGGCAGAGCACAGATACGCAGTATTTT
size: -; V: TRBV29-1; D: -; J: TRBJ2-3; CDR3: CSVGGTGSTDTQYF; DNA: TGCAGCGTAGGAGGGACGGGTAGCACAGATACGCAGTATTTT
size: few; V: TRBV30; D: TRBD1; J: TRBJ1-2; CDR3: CAWRPGTDTMANTF; DNA: TGTGCCTGGAGGCCCGGGACAGATACTATGGCTAACACCTTC
size: -; V: TRBV30; D: TRBD1; J: TRBJ2-5; CDR3: CAWSTGRTGYKTQYF; DNA: TGTGCCTGGAGTACCGGACGGACAGGGTATAAGACCCAGTACTTC
size: -; V: TRBV7-9; D: -; J: TRBJ2-7; CDR3: CASSLARVGGEQYF; DNA: TGTGCCAGCAGCTTAGCGCGTGTCGGGGGCGAGCAGTACTTC
size: -; V: TRBV9; D: -; J: TRBJ2-3; CDR3: CASSSQRTDTQYF; DNA: TGTGCCAGCAGCTCTCAGCGGACAGATACGCAGTATTTT
size: few; V: TRBV30; D: TRBD1; J: TRBJ2-6; CDR3: CAQKRGTGHLGSGANVLTF; DNA: TGTGCCCAAAAAAGGGGGACAGGCCATCTTGGATCTGGGGCCAACGTCCTGACTTTC
size: -; V: TRBV5-1; D: TRBD1; J: TRBJ1-1; CDR3: CASSEQGASEAFF; DNA: TGCGCCAGCAGCGAACAGGGGGCGAGTGAAGCTTTCTTT
size: -; V: TRBV18; D: -; J: TRBJ1-5; CDR3: CASSPQGDSNQPQHF; DNA: TGTGCCAGCTCACCACAGGGGGATAGCAATCAGCCCCAGCATTTT
size: few; V: TRBV20-1; D: -; J: TRBJ2-7; CDR3: CSARGLEQYF; DNA: TGCAGTGCTAGGGGACTCGAGCAGTACTTC
size: -; V: TRBV10-3; D: -; J: TRBJ1-2; CDR3: CAISGEGGYGYTF; DNA: TGTGCCATCAGTGGGGAGGGAGGCTATGGCTACACCTTC
size: -; V: TRBV15; D: -; J: TRBJ1-1; CDR3: CATSRGRDTEAFF; DNA: TGTGCCACCAGCAGAGGCAGGGACACTGAAGCTTTCTTT
size: few; V: TRBV19; D: TRBD1; J: TRBJ1-1; CDR3: CASSIPAGGTEAFF; DNA: TGTGCCAGTAGTATCCCCGCAGGGGGCACTGAAGCTTTCTTT
size: few; V: TRBV5-1; D: -; J: TRBJ2-2; CDR3: CASSLDRPNTGELFF; DNA: TGCGCCAGCAGCTTGGACAGACCGAACACCGGGGAGCTGTTTTTT
size: -; V: TRBV30; D: -; J: TRBJ1-1; CDR3: CAWSRVLITNTEAFF; DNA: TGTGCCTGGAGTCGGGTCCTCATAACTAACACTGAAGCTTTCTTT
size: -; V: TRBV5-1; D: -; J: TRBJ2-7; CDR3: CASSLDRENYEQYF; DNA: TGCGCCAGCAGCTTGGACAGGGAAAACTACGAGCAGTACTTC
size: -; V: TRBV29-1; D: TRBD2; J: TRBJ2-1; CDR3: CSVASGVPSYNEQFF; DNA: TGCAGCGTTGCTAGCGGGGTCCCGTCCTACAATGAGCAGTTCTTC
size: -; V: TRBV5-1; D: -; J: TRBJ1-1; CDR3: CASSLEGWGDTEAFF; DNA: TGCGCCAGCAGCTTGGAAGGATGGGGAGACACTGAAGCTTTCTTT
size: -; V: TRBV5-1; D: -; J: TRBJ2-2; CDR3: CASSLGGNTGELFF; DNA: TGCGCCAGCAGCCTCGGAGGTAACACCGGGGAGCTGTTTTTT
size: -; V: TRBV14; D: TRBD1; J: TRBJ2-2; CDR3: CASSQGKGARTGELFF; DNA: TGTGCCAGCAGCCAGGGAAAGGGGGCGAGGACCGGGGAGCTGTTTTTT